This TCR beta chain was observed in a study of T cells after posttransplantation cyclophosphamide. The CDR3 is 13 residues long. The germline gives CDR1 MDHEN, CDR2 SYDVKM. Trimming stripped 10 bases from V and 10 bases from J, with 17 bases between. Profiling relied on immunoSEQ multiplex PCR, and the TCRdb table lists in-frame clones only, not all of them. Among 3,000 to 3,500 clones listed, 85% were seen once. A marrow graft followed busulfan-fludarabine conditioning, with cyclophosphamide on days +3 and +4. The chain carries TRBV28 and TRBJ1-6; possible D gene TRBD1, 5 bases. This specimen consisted of PBMCs, obtained after allogeneic stem cell transplant with posttransplant cyclophosphamide. The source of this sequence is a female patient in her fifties or sixties who received an allogeneic stem cell transplant from an unrelated donor, was CMV-positive, and had acute and chronic GVHD. Some T cells may be graft donor cells. CDR3 in amino acids: CATSRQGESPLHF. The CDR3 nucleotides are TGTGCCACCTCCCGGCAGGGTGAATCACCCCTCCACTTT.